This TCR beta chain was captured in a study of Ad26.COV2.S vaccination and SARS-CoV-2 variants. Background on the study: Ad26.COV2.S arm of COV1001 included the donor. The study gave Ad26.COV2.S intramuscularly, once or twice 56 days apart.

Treatment indicated: around 19 received Ad26.COV2.S at low or high dose, single or two shots; about 5 received placebo; per-sample allocation not given. All samples were drawn on day 63, counting from the first vaccine or placebo injection. A Boston donor was an adult aged 18-55 years. An Ad26 vector carrying the Wuhan-strain SARS-CoV-2 spike served as the vaccine. Assay used: immunoSEQ multiplex PCR; TCRdb lists only in-frame clones, some missing. The data show a few hundred thousand clones, 87% seen once. The CDR3 is 17 amino acids. V dropped 4 bases and J dropped 0; count of bases not matched to a gene: 7. Germline CDR1 is LGHDT and CDR2 is YNNKEL (reference sequence).

The origin of this receptor is a person between 18 and 59 years old who received the Ad26.COV2.S COVID-19 vaccine or a placebo. The chain joins TRBV3-1 (or the pseudogene TRBV3-2) to TRBJ1-2, with TRBD1 identical over 11 bases. The sample in question was peripheral blood, obtained in a trial of Ad26.COV2.S vaccine versus placebo. This CDR3 reads CASSRSDRGLSNYGYTF. CDR3 nucleotide sequence: TGTGCCAGCAGCCGATCGGACAGGGGGCTTTCTAACTATGGCTACACCTTC.